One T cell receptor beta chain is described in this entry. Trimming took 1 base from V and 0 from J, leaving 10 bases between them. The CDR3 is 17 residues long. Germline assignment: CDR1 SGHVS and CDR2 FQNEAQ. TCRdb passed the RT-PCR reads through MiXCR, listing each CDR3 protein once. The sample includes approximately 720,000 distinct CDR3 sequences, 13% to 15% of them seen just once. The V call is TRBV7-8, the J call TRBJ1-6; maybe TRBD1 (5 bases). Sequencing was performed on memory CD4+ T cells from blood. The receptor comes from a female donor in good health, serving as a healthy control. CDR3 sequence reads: CASSLGDFNSYNSPLHF. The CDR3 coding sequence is TGTGCCAGCAGCTTAGGGGACTTCAACTCCTATAATTCACCCCTCCACTTT.